This is a list of T cell receptor beta chains from one sample in a study of T cells after yellow fever vaccination. TCRdb itself ran the 5' RACE reads through MiXCR, one entry per CDR3 protein. In the table there are 95,000 to 100,000 distinct CDR3 sequences, approximately 6.3% of which are singletons. The sequences come from CD8+ T cells sorted from PBMCs, collected 10 days after the yellow fever booster vaccination. These receptors came from a man younger than 30 who received the YFV17D yellow fever vaccine. Each CDR3 is given with its conserved first and last residue. Fields, in order: D gene, V gene, clone size, J gene, CDR3 DNA, CDR3 protein. D genes are given only for firm matches. The size of a clone is reported for some rows only, either as once, few or many, or as a class for expanded clones.

>.|TRBV7-9|.|TRBJ1-1
TGTGCCAGCAGCTTCCTCGGAGAGAACACTGAAGCTTTCTTT
CASSFLGENTEAFF
>.|TRBV4-1|.|TRBJ1-1
TGCGCCAGCAGCCAAGTCAACATCTTGAACACTGAAGCTTTCTTT
CASSQVNILNTEAFF
>TRBD2|TRBV7-9|few|TRBJ2-6
TGTGCCAGCGCGGGAGGCTCTGGGGCCAACGTCCTGACTTTC
CASAGGSGANVLTF
>.|TRBV4-3|.|TRBJ1-5
TGCGCCAGCAGCCAAGATGGGGGCGCGCCCAATCAGCCCCAGCATTTT
CASSQDGGAPNQPQHF
>.|TRBV9|few|TRBJ1-2
TGTGCCAGCAATCAGCAGGGGAGCTATGGCTACACCTTC
CASNQQGSYGYTF
>.|TRBV4-1|few|TRBJ2-5
TGCGCCAGCAGTTTAATGGGCAGGACGGAGGAGACCCAGTACTTC
CASSLMGRTEETQYF
>TRBD2|TRBV6-2/TRBV6-3|.|TRBJ2-1
TGTGCCAGCAGTGGACTAGCGGGGCCCTACTACAATGAGCAGTTCTTC
CASSGLAGPYYNEQFF
>TRBD1|TRBV12-3/TRBV12-4|.|TRBJ1-1
TGTGCCAGCAGTTCAAGGACAGGTCCCATAGAAGCTTTCTTT
CASSSRTGPIEAFF
>.|TRBV6-5|.|TRBJ1-1
TGTGCCACCTGGGGGAACACTGAAGCTTTCTTT
CATWGNTEAFF
>.|TRBV4-2|few|TRBJ1-3
TGTGCCAGCAGCCAAGACGGGGCCCTAAGTTATGGAAACACCATATATTTT
CASSQDGALSYGNTIYF
>.|TRBV6-2/TRBV6-3|.|TRBJ2-6
TGTGCCAGCAGCCCCGCCGCGCCGGGACTTAAGAGCTCTGGGGCCAACGTCCTGACTTTC
CASSPAAPGLKSSGANVLTF
>.|TRBV7-9|few|TRBJ1-1
TGTGCCAGCAGCTTAGTTCTTGGAGTGAACACTGAAGCTTTCTTT
CASSLVLGVNTEAFF
>TRBD1|TRBV20-1|.|TRBJ2-3
TGCAGTGCTAGAGATGGGGGGACAGGGCCCAGCACAGATACGCAGTATTTT
CSARDGGTGPSTDTQYF
>TRBD1|TRBV7-9|.|TRBJ1-1
TGTGCCAGCAGCCATAGCGGGCAGGGGGCCGGGACTGAAGCTTTCTTT
CASSHSGQGAGTEAFF
>.|TRBV15|.|TRBJ2-5
TGTGCCACCAGCCCTTACCGGGACATCCGGGGCCGGACCCAGTACTTC
CATSPYRDIRGRTQYF
>.|TRBV7-8|many|TRBJ2-3
TGTGCCAGCAGCCCGACGGGGGGCCCCGATACGCAGTATTTT
CASSPTGGPDTQYF
>.|TRBV14|few|TRBJ1-1
TGTGCCAGCAGCCAAGTTCTAAGGGCCGGCACTGAAGCTTTCTTT
CASSQVLRAGTEAFF
>TRBD2|TRBV12-3/TRBV12-4|many|TRBJ2-5
TGTGCCAGCAGTCCTCCGGGACTAGCCGGGGGGGAGACCCAGTACTTC
CASSPPGLAGGETQYF
>.|TRBV29-1|.|TRBJ2-1
TGCAGCGTTAAAAGGGGGGGAGCCTACAATGAGCAGTTCTTC
CSVKRGGAYNEQFF
>TRBD2|TRBV29-1|few|TRBJ2-7
TGCAGCGTGCGGACTAGCGGGGACTCCTACGAGCAGTACTTC
CSVRTSGDSYEQYF
>.|TRBV4-3|many|TRBJ2-3
TGCGCCAGCAGCCCTAGTATTAGCACAGATACGCAGTATTTT
CASSPSISTDTQYF
>.|TRBV3-1|few|TRBJ1-2
TGTGCCAGCAGCCCTCCGGGAGGACACTATGGCTACACCTTC
CASSPPGGHYGYTF
>.|TRBV7-9|.|TRBJ2-7
TGTGCCAGCACTGGACCTCCTGGCACCTACGAGCAGTACTTC
CASTGPPGTYEQYF
>.|TRBV5-1|many|TRBJ1-2
TGCGCCAGCAGCTTGGGTACAGGAGTACGTGGCTACACCTTC
CASSLGTGVRGYTF
>.|TRBV4-2|few|TRBJ1-2
TGTGCCAGCAGCCAAGAACGGGGATTTAACTATGGCTACACCTTC
CASSQERGFNYGYTF
>.|TRBV6-2/TRBV6-3|few|TRBJ2-1
TGTGCCAGCAGAACCCAGGTCTGGAATGAGCAGTTCTTC
CASRTQVWNEQFF
>.|TRBV20-1|few|TRBJ1-1
TGCAGTGCTAGAGATCGGAGGGGCTGGGACACTGAAGCTTTCTTT
CSARDRRGWDTEAFF
>.|TRBV30|.|TRBJ1-4
TGTGCCTGGAGTGTATCCCCGGGCTCAAATGAAAAACTGTTTTTT
CAWSVSPGSNEKLFF
>.|TRBV12-3/TRBV12-4|.|TRBJ2-3
TGTGCCAGCAGTTTATGGGGCGGATGGGATACGCAGTATTTT
CASSLWGGWDTQYF
>.|TRBV4-3|many|TRBJ2-3
TGCGCCAGCAGCCAAGATGGGCGGCAGAACACAGATACGCAGTATTTT
CASSQDGRQNTDTQYF
>.|TRBV9|.|TRBJ1-2
TGTGCCAGCAGCGTAGTAACACAGGAGGGGTTGCATGGCTACACCTTC
CASSVVTQEGLHGYTF
>TRBD1|TRBV9|few|TRBJ1-2
TGTGCCAGCAGCGTAGAGGAGACAGGGGGCTATGGCTACACCTTC
CASSVEETGGYGYTF
>TRBD2|TRBV4-1|few|TRBJ2-1
TGCGCCAGCAGCCAAGATGGAACTAGCGGGGGGGAGGAGCAGTTCTTC
CASSQDGTSGGEEQFF
>.|TRBV19|many|TRBJ1-5
TGTGCCAGTAGTATTGGCCCGCGGAATCAGCCCCAGCATTTT
CASSIGPRNQPQHF
>.|TRBV27|.|TRBJ1-5
TGTGCCAGCAGTTCACGGCCACTCCAGCCCCAGCATTTT
CASSSRPLQPQHF
>.|TRBV4-3|few|TRBJ2-3
TGCGCCAGCAGCCAAGTCTGGGGGCGGAGCACAGATACGCAGTATTTT
CASSQVWGRSTDTQYF
>.|TRBV4-2|.|TRBJ2-3
TGTGCCAGCAGCCAAGAAGTGGAGGGGGTTAGCACAGATACGCAGTATTTT
CASSQEVEGVSTDTQYF
>TRBD1|TRBV7-9|few|TRBJ2-1
TGTGCCAGCCCGGACAGGTCTAATGAGCAGTTCTTC
CASPDRSNEQFF
>.|TRBV11-2|few|TRBJ2-3
TGTGCCAGCAGCTTAGAACCCCACCGGGACTTCGATACGCAGTATTTT
CASSLEPHRDFDTQYF
>.|TRBV6-2/TRBV6-3|.|TRBJ1-1
TGTGCCAGCAGTTATTCGGTAGGGCTGAACACTGAAGCTTTCTTT
CASSYSVGLNTEAFF
>.|TRBV4-2|many|TRBJ2-1
TGTGCCAGCAGCCAAGTTACAGAGCCTTCCTACAATGAGCAGTTCTTC
CASSQVTEPSYNEQFF
>.|TRBV7-9|many|TRBJ2-7
TGTGCCAGCAGCCAAAAGCCGGGACATTACTCCTACGAGCAGTACTTC
CASSQKPGHYSYEQYF
>TRBD2|TRBV7-9|.|TRBJ2-3
TGTGCCAGCAGCTCGGGAGGGGCAGAAGACAGCCACACAGATACGCAGTATTTT
CASSSGGAEDSHTDTQYF
>.|TRBV6-1|.|TRBJ2-2
TGTGCCAGCAGTGAAGCGAGGACCGTGGAGTTGGCCACCGGGGAGCTGTTTTTT
CASSEARTVELATGELFF
>.|TRBV15|few|TRBJ1-5
TGTGCCACCAGCAGAGATTTCCCAGGGTACAGCAATCAGCCCCAGCATTTT
CATSRDFPGYSNQPQHF
>TRBD1|TRBV19|.|TRBJ2-2
TGTGCCAGTAGTACCCGACAGGGTTTCACCGGGGAGCTGTTTTTT
CASSTRQGFTGELFF
>.|TRBV25-1|.|TRBJ1-1
TGTGCCAGCAGTGCCCTGAGGGGTGGAACTGAAGCTTTCTTT
CASSALRGGTEAFF
>.|TRBV12-3/TRBV12-4|.|TRBJ2-1
TGTGCCAGCAGGGGGGACTACAATGAGCAGTTCTTC
CASRGDYNEQFF
>TRBD1|TRBV12-3/TRBV12-4|few|TRBJ2-5
TGTGCCAGCAGGGGACAGGGAGAGACCCAGTACTTC
CASRGQGETQYF